This entry lists 12 T cell receptor beta chains sequenced from one sample in a study of read filtering for tumor transcriptome and immune sequencing. From around 440 ng of RNA, a library with molecular barcoded alpha/delta and beta/gamma adaptors was made. MiXCR, applied by TCRdb to the reads, yields one record per CDR3 protein. This sample has about 45,000 distinct CDR3 sequences, with 15% to 20% found just once. Sequenced material: a population of CD138-negative cells sorted from bone marrow. The origin of the receptors is a donor at least 40 years old with multiple myeloma.

This clonotype was seen many times. The rearrangement joins TRBV6-5 to TRBJ2-2; D is undetermined. Trimming cost V 0 bases and J 1 base, with 3 bases left between them. CDR1 and CDR2 (germline): MNHEY, SVGAGI. The length of the CDR3 is 14 residues. The chain's CDR3 is CASSYSKNTGELFF. The DNA of the CDR3 is TGTGCCAGCAGTTACTCCAAGAACACCGGGGAGCTGTTTTTT.

There are a few counts of this clonotype. The V and J genes are TRBV2 and TRBJ1-2, with D unclear. CDR1 is SNHLY, CDR2 FYNNEI, per germline. V lost 4 bases to trimming and J lost 1 base, with 10 bases between them. CDR3 size: 14 residues. Here the CDR3 reads CASSVTALNYGYTF. The CDR3, as DNA: TGTGCCAGCAGTGTCACAGCGCTTAACTATGGCTACACCTTC.

This clonotype was detected ten times or more. V gene TRBV7-2 combines with J gene TRBJ2-5; D remains unclear. The germline V gene has CDR1 SGHTA and CDR2 FQGNSA. V was pared by 1 base and J by 4 bases, with 10 bases between. The CDR3 extends over 14 amino acids. CDR3 amino acids: CASSLDGQGETQYF. Written as DNA, the CDR3 is TGTGCCAGCAGCTTAGATGGGCAAGGAGAGACCCAGTACTTC.

This clonotype was seen ten or more times. The chain joins TRBV7-2 to TRBJ2-7, with 10 bases fitting TRBD1. Germline V gene lookup returns CDR1 SGHTA and CDR2 FQGNSA. V gave up 1 base and J gave up 9 bases; unmatched junction bases: 6. The CDR3 covers 14 residues. CDR3 sequence (DNA): TGTGCCAGCAGCTTAGGTGGACAGGGGGTTTGGCAGTACTTC. This codes for CASSLGGQGVWQYF.

This clonotype occurred a few times. V usage is TRBV24-1 and J usage is TRBJ2-3, with 8 bases lining up with TRBD2. This CDR3 spans 16 amino acids. Germline-derived CDR1 and CDR2 are KGHDR and SFDVKD. Losses at the gene ends were 4 bases for V and 4 bases for J; bases not matched to a gene: 9. CDR3 nucleotides: TGTGCCACCAGTGACTCGAGCGGGAGCATCTCAGATACGCAGTATTTT. As protein: CATSDSSGSISDTQYF.

This clonotype was recorded many times. The chain has TRBV14 and TRBJ2-7; D is uncertain. The V end was cut by 2 bases, the J end by 12 bases, with 14 bases between. Germline assignment: CDR1 SGHDN and CDR2 FVKESK. The CDR3 contains 12 residues. The CDR3 region has the DNA TGTGCCAGCAGCCAACCCAGTAGGTGGTGGTACTTC. Its translation is CASSQPSRWWYF.

This clonotype appeared a few times. This chain connects TRBV20-1 to TRBJ2-2, with 9 bases matching TRBD2. Germline-derived CDR1 and CDR2 are DFQATT and SNEGSKA (reference sequence). The trim removed 2 bases at V and 10 bases at J, leaving 11 bases unmatched. The CDR3 extends over 15 amino acids. The CDR3 bases are TGCAGTGCTAGAAAGTGGCGGGAGGGGACATCGGAGCTGTTTTTT. Encoded protein: CSARKWREGTSELFF.

This clonotype came up many times. The CDR3 DNA reads as TGCAGTGCTAGAGATATGAGTTCACCCCTCCACTTT. Its protein is CSARDMSSPLHF. The genes are TRBV20-1 and TRBJ1-6; D is unresolved. Trimming cost V 0 bases and J 9 bases, with 6 bases left between them. CDR1 DFQATT and CDR2 SNEGSKA come from the germline V gene (reference sequence). The length of the CDR3 is 12 residues.

This clonotype was recorded at least ten times. This chain connects TRBV4-3 to TRBJ2-5, with unresolved D. V lost 0 bases and J 5 bases, leaving 13 bases between the germline ends. The CDR3 covers 15 residues. The germline CDR1 and CDR2 sequences are LGHNA and YSLEER. The CDR3 reads CASSQDVSERETQYF. CDR3 in DNA: TGCGCCAGCAGCCAAGATGTTTCGGAACGGGAGACCCAGTACTTC.

The V gene is TRBV28, the J gene TRBJ2-1, with 8 bases fitting TRBD2. CDR3 length: 11 residues. Germline CDR1 is MDHEN and CDR2 is SYDVKM. V lost 9 bases and J lost 15; bases outside the gene matches: 10. CDR3 coding DNA: TGTGCCAGTCATACCGGGACTAGGCTGTTCTTC. It is translated as CASHTGTRLFF.

This clonotype showed up many times. The chain carries TRBV12-3 or TRBV12-4 and TRBJ2-1; 12 bases line up with TRBD2. V shed 11 bases and J 1 base; nucleotides not matched to a gene: 6. CDR3 length: 15 residues. The CDR3 DNA follows: TGTGCCTCGGCACTAGCGGGAGGTTCCTACAATGAGCAGTTCTTC. It encodes CASALAGGSYNEQFF.

This clonotype was picked up many times. The V gene is TRBV29-1, the J gene TRBJ2-7; D call uncertain. Trimming took off 4 bases at V and 3 bases at J, with 16 bases between the two ends. The CDR3 runs to 14 residues. The germline gives CDR1 SQVTM, CDR2 ANQGSEA. DNA for the CDR3: TGCAGCGTTGTAGGGCTACTTGGGCACTACGAGCAGTACTTC. This gives the protein CSVVGLLGHYEQYF.